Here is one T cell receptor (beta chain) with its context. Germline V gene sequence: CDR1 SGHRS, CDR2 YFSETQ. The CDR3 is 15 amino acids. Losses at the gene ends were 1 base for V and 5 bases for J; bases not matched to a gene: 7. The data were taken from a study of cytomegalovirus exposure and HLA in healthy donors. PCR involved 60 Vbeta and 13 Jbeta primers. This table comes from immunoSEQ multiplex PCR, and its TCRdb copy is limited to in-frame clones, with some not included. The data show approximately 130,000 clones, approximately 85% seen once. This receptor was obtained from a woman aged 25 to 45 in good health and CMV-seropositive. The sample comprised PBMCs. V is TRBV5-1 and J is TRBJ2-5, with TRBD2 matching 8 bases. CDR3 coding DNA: TGCGCCAGCAGCTTGTATACTAGCGGACTGGAGACCCAGTACTTC. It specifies CASSLYTSGLETQYF.